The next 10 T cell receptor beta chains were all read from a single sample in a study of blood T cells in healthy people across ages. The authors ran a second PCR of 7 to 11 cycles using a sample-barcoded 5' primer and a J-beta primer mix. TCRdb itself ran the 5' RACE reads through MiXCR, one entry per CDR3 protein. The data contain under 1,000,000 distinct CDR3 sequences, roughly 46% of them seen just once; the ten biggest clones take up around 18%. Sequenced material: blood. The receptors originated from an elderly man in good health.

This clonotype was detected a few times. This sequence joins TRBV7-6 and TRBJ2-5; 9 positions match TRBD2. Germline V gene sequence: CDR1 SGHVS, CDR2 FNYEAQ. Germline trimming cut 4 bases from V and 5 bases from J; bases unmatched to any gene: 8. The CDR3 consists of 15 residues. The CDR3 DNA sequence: TGTGCCAGCAGCTCGGCCGGGACTAGCTATGAGACCCAGTACTTC. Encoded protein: CASSSAGTSYETQYF.

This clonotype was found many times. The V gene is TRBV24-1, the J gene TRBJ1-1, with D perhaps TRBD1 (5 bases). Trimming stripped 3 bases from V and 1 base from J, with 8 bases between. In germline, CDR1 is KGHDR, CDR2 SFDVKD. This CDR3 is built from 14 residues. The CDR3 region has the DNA TGTGCCACCAGTGATCCGACAGAGAACACTGAAGCTTTCTTT. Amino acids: CATSDPTENTEAFF.

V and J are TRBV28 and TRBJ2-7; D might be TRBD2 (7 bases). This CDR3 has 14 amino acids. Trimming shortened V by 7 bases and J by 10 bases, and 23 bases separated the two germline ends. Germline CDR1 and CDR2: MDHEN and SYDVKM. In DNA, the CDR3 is TGTGCCAGCACCCACTCGGGGGGCCTTGTAACCCAGTACTTC. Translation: CASTHSGGLVTQYF.

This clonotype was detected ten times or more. The CDR3, as DNA: TGTGCCAGCAGCTTTACTAGGGACGAGCAGTACTTC. Translating gives CASSFTRDEQYF. The V gene is TRBV7-2, the J gene TRBJ2-7; maybe TRBD2 (5 bases). Germline CDR1 and CDR2: SGHTA and FQGNSA. V was trimmed by 3 bases and J by 5 bases, leaving 8 bases between them. The CDR3 sequence is 12 residues long.

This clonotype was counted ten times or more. The CDR3 here is CASSLRATGIEQFF. For the CDR3, the DNA is TGCGCCAGCAGCCTGAGGGCCACAGGAATTGAGCAGTTCTTC. V gene TRBV5-1 combines with J gene TRBJ2-1; the D call may be TRBD1 or TRBD2 (5 bases each). CDR1 and CDR2 from the germline V gene are SGHRS and YFSETQ. V gave up 4 bases and J gave up 9 bases, with 17 bases separating them. The CDR3 extends over 14 amino acids.

CDR3 bases: TGTGCCAGCAGCTTCCATAGCGGGAGTGGGTATACGCAGTATTTT. Translated: CASSFHSGSGYTQYF. J is TRBJ2-3 and V is TRBV7-9; 9 nucleotides agree with TRBD2. Germline-derived CDR1 and CDR2 are SEHNR and FQNEAQ (reference sequence). Trimming cost V 3 bases and J 7 bases; bases outside gene matches: 8. The CDR3 consists of 15 residues.

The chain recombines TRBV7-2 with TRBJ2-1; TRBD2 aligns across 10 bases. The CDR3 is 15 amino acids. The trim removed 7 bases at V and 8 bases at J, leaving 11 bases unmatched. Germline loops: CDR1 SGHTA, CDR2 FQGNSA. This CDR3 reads CASTLEREGLYEQFF. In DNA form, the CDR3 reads TGTGCCAGCACCCTAGAGCGGGAGGGCCTTTATGAGCAGTTCTTC.

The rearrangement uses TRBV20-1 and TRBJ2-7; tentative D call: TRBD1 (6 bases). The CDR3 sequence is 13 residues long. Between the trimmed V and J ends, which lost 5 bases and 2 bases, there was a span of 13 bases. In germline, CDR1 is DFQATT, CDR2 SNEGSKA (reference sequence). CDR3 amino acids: CSALQGTTYEQYF. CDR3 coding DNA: TGCAGTGCTCTACAGGGAACTACCTACGAGCAGTACTTC.

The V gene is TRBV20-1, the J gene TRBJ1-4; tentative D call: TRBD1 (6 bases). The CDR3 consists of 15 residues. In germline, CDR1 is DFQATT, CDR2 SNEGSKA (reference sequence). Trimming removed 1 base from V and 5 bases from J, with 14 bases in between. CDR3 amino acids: CSARAPGQRNEKLFF. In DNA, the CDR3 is TGCAGTGCTAGAGCCCCGGGACAAAGAAATGAAAAACTGTTTTTT.

This CDR3 reads CASSFTGTGFREQYF. In DNA form, the CDR3 reads TGCGCCAGCAGCTTCACCGGGACAGGGTTTCGTGAGCAGTACTTC. The V call is TRBV5-1, the J call TRBJ2-7; 9 positions agree with TRBD1. The CDR3 runs to 15 residues. V lost 2 bases, J lost 7 bases, and 10 bases stayed unmatched. Germline V CDR1 and CDR2: SGHRS, YFSETQ. Based on the CDR3 plus reference TRBV5-1 and TRBJ2-7, the full variable domain is KAGVTQTPRYLIKTRGQQVTLSCSPISGHRSVSWYQQTPGQGLQFLFEYFSETQRNKGNFPGRFSGRQFSNSRSEMNVSTLELGDSALYLCASSFTGTGFREQYFGPGTRLTVT.